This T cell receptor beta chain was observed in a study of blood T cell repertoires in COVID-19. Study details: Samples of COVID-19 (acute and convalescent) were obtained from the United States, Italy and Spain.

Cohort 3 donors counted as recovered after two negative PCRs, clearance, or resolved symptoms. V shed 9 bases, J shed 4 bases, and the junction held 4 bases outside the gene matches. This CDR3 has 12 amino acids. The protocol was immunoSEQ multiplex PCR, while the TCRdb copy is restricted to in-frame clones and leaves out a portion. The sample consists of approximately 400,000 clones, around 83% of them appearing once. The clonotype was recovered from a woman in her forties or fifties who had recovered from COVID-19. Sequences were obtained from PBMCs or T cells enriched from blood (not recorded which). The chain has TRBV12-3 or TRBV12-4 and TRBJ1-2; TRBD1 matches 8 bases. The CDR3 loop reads CASGQGPYGYTF. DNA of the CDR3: TGTGCCAGTGGACAGGGACCCTATGGCTACACCTTC.